Following are 28 T cell receptor beta chains from one sample sequenced in a study of T cell changes during pregnancy in multiple sclerosis (dated by TCRdb to 2018 to 2020). The receptor library was made with the immunoSEQ multiplex PCR assay. The clones in this table, taken by TCRdb from immuneACCESS, are in-frame only. Not every clone is retained; where verified, under half of the shortfall comes from an unresolved V gene, and the cause of the rest is unknown. For this sample there are around 61,000 clones; approximately 90% appear just once. The top ten constitute about 5% of the sample. Specimen: peripheral blood from another person, used as feeder cells. These receptors were collected from a human donor whose cells served as feeder cells for cultures in a pregnancy study.

The chain combines TRBV7-3 with TRBJ2-5; maybe TRBD2 (5 bases). The germline V gene has CDR1 SGHTA and CDR2 FQGTGA. V lost 5 bases, J lost 2 bases, and 9 bases lay in between. The CDR3 is 13 amino acids. The CDR3 loop is CASSPPGQETQYF. The CDR3, as DNA: TGTGCCAGCAGCCCACCGGGACAAGAGACCCAGTACTTC.

V gene TRBV7-9 combines with J gene TRBJ2-1, with TRBD1 identical over 8 bases. Trimming took 2 bases from V and 7 from J; bases not matched to a gene: 7. Germline V gives CDR1 SEHNR, CDR2 FQNEAQ (reference sequence). This CDR3 is 15 amino acids long. CDR3 region: CASSLMAGQANEQFF. The CDR3 DNA is TGTGCCAGCAGCTTAATGGCGGGACAGGCGAATGAGCAGTTCTTC.

The rearrangement links TRBV4-3 to TRBJ2-7; 8 bases line up with TRBD1. V shed 1 base, J shed 6 bases, and the junction held 8 bases outside the gene matches. Germline CDR1 LGHNA, CDR2 YSLEER. This CDR3 comprises 15 residues. CDR3 DNA: TGCGCCAGCAGCCAAGGAGCAGGACAGGGAGGCGAGCAGTACTTC. Encoded protein: CASSQGAGQGGEQYF.

This chain uses TRBV6-6 with TRBJ2-5, with D perhaps TRBD1 (5 bases). Trimming cost V 6 bases and J 5 bases, with 16 bases left between them. Germline V lookup: CDR1 MNHNY, CDR2 SVGAGI (reference sequence). The CDR3 is 14 amino acids. The CDR3 protein is CASSLLQGVETQYF. CDR3 nucleotides: TGTGCCAGCAGCTTACTACAAGGGGTGGAGACCCAGTACTTC.

The DNA of the CDR3 is TGTGCCAGCAGTTACTCGAGAGGAAACTATGGCTACACCTTC. This encodes CASSYSRGNYGYTF. The V gene is TRBV6-6, the J gene TRBJ1-2; the D is unclear. Germline lookup yields CDR1 MNHNY and CDR2 SVGAGI (reference sequence). This CDR3 is 14 amino acids long. Deletions cut 0 bases from V and 2 bases from J, with 7 bases between.

V is TRBV19 and J is TRBJ2-3, with a possible D match to TRBD2 (6 bases). CDR3 size: 14 residues. The V gene lost 10 bases and the J gene lost 5 bases, with 19 bases spanning the gap. CDR1 LNHDA and CDR2 SQIVND come from the germline V gene (reference sequence). The CDR3 protein is CATDLGGTGDTQYF. CDR3 nucleotides: TGTGCCACTGACCTGGGCGGGACCGGAGATACGCAGTATTTT.

The chain carries TRBV15 and TRBJ2-7, with 10 bases matching TRBD1. Germline CDR1 LNHNV, CDR2 YYDKDF (reference sequence). The V segment lost 2 bases and the J segment 2 bases; nucleotides outside the gene matches: 9. This CDR3 has 17 residues. In DNA form, the CDR3 reads TGTGCCACCAGCAGACACATTGGACAGGGGGGGACCTACGAGCAGTACTTC. Protein: CATSRHIGQGGTYEQYF.

This CDR3 reads CASSVGGSSYNEQFF. Here the CDR3 DNA reads TGTGCCAGCAGCGTTGGTGGTAGCTCCTACAATGAGCAGTTCTTC. The chain joins TRBV7-9 to TRBJ2-1; no definite D call. V was pared by 5 bases and J by 0 bases, with 11 bases between. The germline gives CDR1 SEHNR, CDR2 FQNEAQ (reference sequence). This CDR3 comprises 15 residues.

V is TRBV28 and J is TRBJ2-7; the match to TRBD2 covers 13 bases. In germline, CDR1 is MDHEN, CDR2 SYDVKM. The trim removed 10 bases at V and 2 bases at J, leaving 11 bases unmatched. The CDR3 extends over 16 amino acids. CDR3 bases: TGTGCCACCTTACGACTAGCGGGAGGCCCGCCCTACGAGCAGTACTTC. This translates into CATLRLAGGPPYEQYF.

V usage is TRBV19 and J usage is TRBJ1-2; 8 bases map to TRBD1. J gave up 4 bases and V 6 bases, and 7 bases lay outside the gene matches. The CDR3 sequence is 14 residues long. Germline lookup yields CDR1 LNHDA and CDR2 SQIVND (reference sequence). Written as DNA, the CDR3 is TGTGCCAGTAGGGGGACAGGAGAAGTCTATGGCTACACCTTC. Translated, it gives CASRGTGEVYGYTF. Looking up the rest from reference TRBV19 and TRBJ1-2 gives the full variable domain: DGGITQSPKYLFRKEGQNVTLSCEQNLNHDAMYWYRQDPGQGLRLIYYSQIVNDFQKGDIAEGYSVSREKKESFPLTVTSAQKNPTAFYLCASRGTGEVYGYTFGSGTRLTVV.

CDR3 sequence: CASSPTWDQETQYF. The CDR3 DNA reads TGTGCCAGCAGTCCGACATGGGACCAAGAGACCCAGTACTTC. The rearrangement joins TRBV6-1 to TRBJ2-5; D uncertain. This CDR3 is built from 14 residues. Germline CDR1 reads MNHNS; CDR2 reads SASEGT. Trimming stripped 5 bases from V and 0 bases from J, with 10 bases between.

The chain links TRBV28 to TRBJ2-3; D is uncertain. CDR3 length: 12 residues. CDR1 MDHEN and CDR2 SYDVKM come from the germline V gene. Trimming cost V 5 bases and J 6 bases, with 9 bases left between them. The CDR3 coding sequence is TGTGCCAGCAGTATCATCGCTGATACGCAGTATTTT. Residues: CASSIIADTQYF. The whole variable domain, filled in from reference TRBV28 and TRBJ2-3, reads DVKVTQSSRYLVKRTGEKVFLECVQDMDHENMFWYRQDPGLGLRLIYFSYDVKMKEKGDIPEGYSVSREKKERFSLILESASTNQTSMYLCASSIIADTQYFGPGTRLTVL.

The V call is TRBV4-1, the J call TRBJ2-5; D could derive from TRBD1 or TRBD2 (6 bases each). The CDR3 is 15 residues long. The germline CDR1 and CDR2 sequences are MGHRA and YSYEKL. The germline V and J ends were trimmed by 2 bases and 2 bases, with 12 bases remaining between them. This CDR3 reads CASSQSRGAQETQYF. CDR3 DNA: TGCGCCAGCAGCCAATCTAGGGGGGCACAAGAGACCCAGTACTTC.

Only one count was recorded for this clone. This rearrangement joins TRBV6-4 to TRBJ2-2; TRBD1 aligns across 9 bases. CDR1 is MRHNA, CDR2 SNTAGT, per germline. The CDR3 runs 17 residues. V shed 4 bases, J shed 5 bases, and the junction held 11 bases outside the gene matches. The CDR3 nucleotides read TGTGCCAGCAGTGGAGGGACAGGGACAGGGCGGACCGGGGAGCTGTTTTTT. It yields the protein CASSGGTGTGRTGELFF.

The V call is TRBV16, the J call TRBJ1-1; 9 nucleotides line up with TRBD1. The CDR3 spans 16 residues. Per the germline V gene, CDR1 is KGHSY and CDR2 is FQNENV. V shed 6 bases, J shed 5 bases, and the junction held 13 bases outside the gene matches. Here the CDR3 DNA reads TGTGCCAGCAGTCCACTGGGGGACAGGGTTGGGACTGAAGCTTTCTTT. It codes for CASSPLGDRVGTEAFF.

The V call is TRBV7-9, the J call TRBJ2-1; D not resolved. There are 15 residues in the CDR3. The V end lost 2 bases, the J end lost 3 bases, and 11 bases lay between the germline ends. CDR1 SEHNR and CDR2 FQNEAQ come from the germline V gene (reference sequence). This CDR3 is CASSLSRDHYNEQFF. CDR3 bases: TGTGCCAGCAGCTTATCTAGAGATCACTACAATGAGCAGTTCTTC.

This chain joins TRBV7-2 and TRBJ2-2; D gene unclear. The germline V and J ends were trimmed by 4 bases and 4 bases, with 16 bases remaining between them. This CDR3 has 16 amino acids. Germline-derived CDR1 and CDR2 are SGHTA and FQGNSA. As DNA, the CDR3 is TGTGCCAGCAGCTCCGACTCCGCCGTGGGCACCGGGGAGCTGTTTTTT. Encoded protein: CASSSDSAVGTGELFF.

This clone is a singleton in its sample. The rearrangement links TRBV6-6 to TRBJ1-5; 8 positions match TRBD1. The CDR3 is 14 residues long. Trimming removed 8 bases from V and 4 bases from J; junction bases left unmatched: 7. Germline V gives CDR1 MNHNY, CDR2 SVGAGI (reference sequence). CDR3 loop: CASSWTGLNQPQHF. CDR3 in DNA: TGTGCCAGCTCCTGGACAGGGTTGAATCAGCCCCAGCATTTT.

This chain uses TRBV12-2 with TRBJ1-2. TRBV12-2 is labeled a pseudogene. The CDR3 runs 16 residues. Here the CDR3 reads CASRLADRGQHYGYTF. CDR3 bases: TGTGCAAGTCGCTTAGCTGATCGGGGGCAGCACTATGGCTACACCTTC.

Only a few counts were recorded for this clone. This chain joins TRBV7-2 and TRBJ1-5; TRBD1 aligns across 8 bases. In germline, CDR1 is SGHTA, CDR2 FQGNSA. The CDR3 spans 15 residues. Trimming took 5 bases from V and 5 from J; bases not matched to a gene: 8. The CDR3 coding sequence is TGTGCCAGCAGCCTAGACAGGGGATGGTATCAGCCCCAGCATTTT. It yields the protein CASSLDRGWYQPQHF. The full variable domain, its missing parts supplied by reference TRBV7-2 and TRBJ1-5, is GAGVSQSPSNKVTEKGKDVELRCDPISGHTALYWYRQSLGQGLEFLIYFQGNSAPDKSGLPSDRFSAERTGGSVSTLTIQRTQQEDSAVYLCASSLDRGWYQPQHFGDGTRLSIL.

This clone was picked up a small number of times. This chain uses TRBV7-9 with TRBJ1-6; 7 bases agree with TRBD1. V shed 5 bases, J shed 7 bases, and the junction held 11 bases outside the gene matches. The V gene's germline CDR1 is SEHNR and CDR2 FQNEAQ (reference sequence). The CDR3 length is 16 residues. The CDR3 DNA is TGTGCCAGCAGCAGGGGAGGGGGCGCCGAAAATTCACCCCTCCACTTT. Its protein product is CASSRGGGAENSPLHF. Together with reference TRBV7-9 and TRBJ1-6, the CDR3 gives the full variable domain: DTGVSQNPRHKITKRGQNVTFRCDPISEHNRLYWYRQTLGQGPEFLTYFQNEAQLEKSRLLSDRFSAERPKGSFSTLEIQRTEQGDSAMYLCASSRGGGAENSPLHFGNGTRLTVT.

The gene calls are TRBV19 and TRBJ2-1; 7 bases map to TRBD1. The V segment lost 2 bases and the J segment 8 bases; nucleotides outside the gene matches: 15. CDR1 is LNHDA, CDR2 SQIVND, per germline (reference sequence). The CDR3 totals 17 residues. The CDR3 region is CASSIRGQGFPWDEQFF. CDR3 bases: TGTGCCAGTAGTATAAGGGGGCAGGGGTTCCCCTGGGATGAGCAGTTCTTC. The full variable domain, its missing parts supplied by reference TRBV19 and TRBJ2-1, is DGGITQSPKYLFRKEGQNVTLSCEQNLNHDAMYWYRQDPGQGLRLIYYSQIVNDFQKGDIAEGYSVSREKKESFPLTVTSAQKNPTAFYLCASSIRGQGFPWDEQFFGPGTRLTVL.

This chain connects TRBV5-1 to TRBJ2-2; 8 positions agree with TRBD1. With 4 bases clipped from V and 6 bases from J, the junction kept 8 bases outside the gene matches. The germline CDR1 and CDR2 sequences are SGHRS and YFSETQ. The CDR3 has 15 residues. This CDR3 is CASSLGQGSAGELFF. In nucleotides, the CDR3 is TGCGCCAGCAGCCTCGGACAGGGATCTGCCGGGGAGCTGTTTTTT.

The rearrangement uses TRBV9 and TRBJ2-3; perhaps TRBD2 as D (5 bases). The length of the CDR3 is 16 residues. Trimming shortened V by 0 bases and J by 6 bases, and 17 bases separated the two germline ends. The germline CDR1 and CDR2 sequences are SGDLS and YYNGEE. The CDR3 protein is CASSVAGNSVLDTQYF. CDR3 DNA: TGTGCCAGCAGCGTAGCGGGGAATTCCGTACTTGATACGCAGTATTTT.

The chain uses TRBV7-8 and TRBJ2-6, with 10 bases aligning to TRBD1. The CDR3 contains 17 residues. Trimming took 6 bases from V and 0 from J; bases not matched to a gene: 5. CDR1 and CDR2 from the germline V gene are SGHVS and FQNEAQ. The chain's CDR3 is CASRGDRGNSGANVLTF. The CDR3 nucleotides are TGTGCCAGCAGAGGGGACAGGGGCAACTCTGGGGCCAACGTCCTGACTTTC.

The chain employs TRBV5-1 and TRBJ1-2; 9 bases agree with TRBD1. Looked up from germline, CDR1 is SGHRS and CDR2 is YFSETQ. The junction had 6 bases not matched to a gene; V was cut back by 2 bases and J by 4 bases. The CDR3 is 15 amino acids. DNA for the CDR3: TGCGCCAGCAGCTTCCGGGGACAGGGAGGCTATGGCTACACCTTC. It codes for CASSFRGQGGYGYTF. Complete variable domain (other parts from reference TRBV5-1 and TRBJ1-2): KAGVTQTPRYLIKTRGQQVTLSCSPISGHRSVSWYQQTPGQGLQFLFEYFSETQRNKGNFPGRFSGRQFSNSRSEMNVSTLELGDSALYLCASSFRGQGGYGYTFGSGTRLTVV.

The chain employs TRBV15 and TRBJ1-4, with D uncertain. This CDR3 is built from 13 residues. The germline V and J ends were trimmed by 0 bases and 8 bases, with 7 bases remaining between them. CDR1 and CDR2 (germline): LNHNV, YYDKDF (reference sequence). CDR3 residues: CATSRDSEEKLFF. The CDR3 DNA sequence: TGTGCCACCAGCAGAGATTCGGAGGAAAAACTGTTTTTT.

The chain couples TRBV9 to TRBJ2-1; 10 bases match TRBD1. The CDR3 extends over 19 amino acids. The ends lost 3 bases at V and 6 bases at J; junction bases unmatched: 18. The V gene's germline CDR1 is SGDLS and CDR2 YYNGEE. This CDR3 is CASSGAGTGDPPRGNEQFF. Here the CDR3 DNA reads TGTGCCAGCAGCGGTGCCGGGACAGGGGACCCGCCTCGTGGCAATGAGCAGTTCTTC.